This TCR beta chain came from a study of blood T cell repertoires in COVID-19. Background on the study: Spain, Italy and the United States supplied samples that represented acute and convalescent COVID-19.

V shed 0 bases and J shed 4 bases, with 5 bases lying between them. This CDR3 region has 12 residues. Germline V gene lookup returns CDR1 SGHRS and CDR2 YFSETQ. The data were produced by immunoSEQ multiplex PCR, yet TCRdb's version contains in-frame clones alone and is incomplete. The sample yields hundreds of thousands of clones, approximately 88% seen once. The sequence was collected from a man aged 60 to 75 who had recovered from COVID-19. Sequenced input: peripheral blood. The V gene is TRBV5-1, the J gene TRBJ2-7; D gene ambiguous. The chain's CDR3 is CASSLDFYEQYF. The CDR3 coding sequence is TGCGCCAGCAGCTTGGACTTTTACGAGCAGTACTTC.